This T cell receptor (beta chain) is from a study of cytomegalovirus exposure and HLA in healthy donors. General study results and limits: Cytomegalovirus association was listed for 170 or so TCR beta chains. Reportedly, diagnosis of cytomegalovirus status by the classifier showed high specificity and sensitivity.

Repertoires were generated with immunoSEQ multiplex PCR, while TCRdb's copy carries only in-frame clones and drops some. The sample carries tens of thousands of clones, 85% to 95% recorded once. This clone was observed a handful of times. Its antigen is unknown. The germline V gene encodes CDR1 SGHNT and CDR2 YYREEE (reference sequence). Trimming cost V 0 bases and J 3 bases; bases outside gene matches: 3. This CDR3 contains 15 residues. The sample taken for sequencing was PBMCs. The receptor was derived from a man younger than 30 in good health and CMV-seronegative. The chain recombines TRBV5-4 with TRBJ2-7; TRBD1 matches 10 bases. CDR3 protein: CASSLERDRGYEQYF. For the CDR3, the DNA is TGTGCCAGCAGCTTGGAAAGGGACAGGGGCTACGAGCAGTACTTC.